This T cell receptor (beta chain) was obtained from a study of T-cell memory formation after mild COVID-19. In the study overall: TCR clusters were largely donor specific.

Sample barcodes and UMIs were carried by the TCR alpha and TCR beta cDNA libraries that 5'RACE generated with constant-segment primers. In TCRdb, the 5' RACE reads were re-called with MiXCR into one record per CDR3 protein. The repertoire holds about 560,000 distinct CDR3 sequences, around 16% seen once, with around 7.8% in the top ten. Trimming at V came to 7 bases and at J to 5 bases, leaving 5 bases not matched to a gene. The germline gives CDR1 SNHLY, CDR2 FYNNEI. There are 13 residues in the CDR3. Findings and caveats of the study: CD4+ contracting clones lay mainly in CM and EM, CD8+ ones in EMRA.

In this sample, this clonotype turned up a few times. No antigen is known for it. This receptor was identified in an adult woman who had mild COVID-19 (a few samples of this study predate the infection). Cell type and time point are not known. The chain is built from TRBV2 and TRBJ1-1, with 9 bases that match TRBD1. The sequencing sample was made of PBMCs or a T cell subset sorted from them (not recorded which). The CDR3 nucleotides read TGTGCCAGCACGGGACAGGGAGAAACTGAAGCTTTCTTT. Its protein is CASTGQGETEAFF.